The T cell receptor beta chain described here comes from a study of spatial heterogeneity in lung cancer. This CDR3 has 16 residues. CDR1 and CDR2 from the germline V gene are SNHLY and FYNNEI. V shed 3 bases, J shed 0 bases, and the junction held 5 bases outside the gene matches. Time point reported: sample taken at primary tumor resection. Unsorted samples of tumor, nontumor lung or frozen PBMC had their whole RNA sequenced. Every cDNA TCR molecule received its own unique molecular identifier. TCRdb re-derived calls from the 5' RACE reads in MiXCR, one entry per CDR3 protein. The sample yields roughly 75,000 distinct CDR3 sequences, about an eighth seen once.

This TCR derives from a male donor with early-stage non-small cell lung cancer. This material consisted of PBMCs, taken at surgery. V is TRBV2 and J is TRBJ2-1; 7 nucleotides align to TRBD2. The CDR3 region is CASSEVGGSSYNEQFF. The CDR3 bases are TGTGCCAGCAGTGAGGTCGGCGGGAGCTCCTACAATGAGCAGTTCTTC.